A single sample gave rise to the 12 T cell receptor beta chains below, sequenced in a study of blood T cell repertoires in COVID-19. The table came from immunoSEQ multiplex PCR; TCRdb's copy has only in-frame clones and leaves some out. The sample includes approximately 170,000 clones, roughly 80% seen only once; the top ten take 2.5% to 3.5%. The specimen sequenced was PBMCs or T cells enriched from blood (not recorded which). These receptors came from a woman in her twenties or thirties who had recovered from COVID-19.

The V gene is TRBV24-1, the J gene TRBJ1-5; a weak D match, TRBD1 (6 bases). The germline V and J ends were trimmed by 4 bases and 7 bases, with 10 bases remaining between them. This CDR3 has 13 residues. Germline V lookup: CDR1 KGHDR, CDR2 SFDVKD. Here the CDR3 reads CATSESQGQPQHF. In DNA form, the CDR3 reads TGTGCCACCAGTGAAAGTCAGGGGCAGCCCCAGCATTTT.

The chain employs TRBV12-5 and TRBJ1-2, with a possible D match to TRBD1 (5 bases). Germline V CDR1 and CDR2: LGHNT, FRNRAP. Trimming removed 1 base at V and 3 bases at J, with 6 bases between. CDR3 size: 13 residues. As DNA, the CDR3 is TGTGCTAGTGGTTTGGGACAGTACTATGGCTACACCTTC. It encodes CASGLGQYYGYTF.

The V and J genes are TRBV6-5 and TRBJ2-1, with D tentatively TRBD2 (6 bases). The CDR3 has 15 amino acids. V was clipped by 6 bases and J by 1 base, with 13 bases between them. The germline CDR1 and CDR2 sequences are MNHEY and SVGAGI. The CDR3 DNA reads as TGTGCCAGCAGGCCCCCCGGGGGTTCCTACAATGAGCAGTTCTTC. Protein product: CASRPPGGSYNEQFF.

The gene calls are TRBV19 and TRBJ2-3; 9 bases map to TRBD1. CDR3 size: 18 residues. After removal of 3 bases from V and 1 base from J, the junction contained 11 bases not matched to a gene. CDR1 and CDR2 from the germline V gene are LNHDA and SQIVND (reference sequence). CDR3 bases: TGTGCCAGTAGTATTAGCGTGAACCGGGACAGGGGCACAGATACGCAGTATTTT. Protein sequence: CASSISVNRDRGTDTQYF.

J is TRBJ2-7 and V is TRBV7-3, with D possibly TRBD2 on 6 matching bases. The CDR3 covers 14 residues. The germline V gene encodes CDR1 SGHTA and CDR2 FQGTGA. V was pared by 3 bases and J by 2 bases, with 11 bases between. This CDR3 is CASSLGGTPYEQYF. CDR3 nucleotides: TGTGCCAGCAGCTTGGGCGGGACCCCCTACGAGCAGTACTTC.

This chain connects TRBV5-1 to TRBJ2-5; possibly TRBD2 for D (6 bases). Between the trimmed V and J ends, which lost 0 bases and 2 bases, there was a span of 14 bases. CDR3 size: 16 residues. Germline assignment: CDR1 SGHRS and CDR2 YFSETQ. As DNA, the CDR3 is TGCGCCAGCAGCTTGGGCCCGGTAGGGAGGCAAGAGACCCAGTACTTC. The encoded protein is CASSLGPVGRQETQYF. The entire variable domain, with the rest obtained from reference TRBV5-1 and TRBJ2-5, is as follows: KAGVTQTPRYLIKTRGQQVTLSCSPISGHRSVSWYQQTPGQGLQFLFEYFSETQRNKGNFPGRFSGRQFSNSRSEMNVSTLELGDSALYLCASSLGPVGRQETQYFGPGTRLLVL.

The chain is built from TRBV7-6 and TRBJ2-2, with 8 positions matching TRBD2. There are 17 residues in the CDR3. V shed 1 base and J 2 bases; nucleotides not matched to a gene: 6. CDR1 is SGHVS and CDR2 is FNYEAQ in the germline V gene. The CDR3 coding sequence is TGTGCCAGCAGCTTAGGCGGGGGGTTCGGTAACACCGGGGAGCTGTTTTTT. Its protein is CASSLGGGFGNTGELFF.

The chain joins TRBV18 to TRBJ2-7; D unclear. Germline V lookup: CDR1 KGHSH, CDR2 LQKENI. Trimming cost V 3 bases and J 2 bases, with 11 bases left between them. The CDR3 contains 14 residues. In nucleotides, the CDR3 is TGTGCCAGCTCACCGGGCGAAGCCACCTACGAGCAGTACTTC. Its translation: CASSPGEATYEQYF.

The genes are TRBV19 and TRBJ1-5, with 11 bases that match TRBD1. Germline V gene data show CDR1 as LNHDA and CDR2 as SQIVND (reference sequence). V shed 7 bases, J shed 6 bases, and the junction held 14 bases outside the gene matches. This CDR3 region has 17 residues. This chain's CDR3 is CASTKAAGQGAFQPQHF. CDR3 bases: TGTGCCAGTACCAAGGCCGCCGGACAGGGGGCATTTCAGCCCCAGCATTTT.

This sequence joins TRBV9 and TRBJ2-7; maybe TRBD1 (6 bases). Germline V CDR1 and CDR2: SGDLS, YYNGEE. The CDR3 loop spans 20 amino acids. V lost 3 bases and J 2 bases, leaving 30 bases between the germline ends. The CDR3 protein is CASSAHHLWGPGRRTYEQYV. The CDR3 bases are TGTGCCAGCAGCGCCCACCACCTTTGGGGGCCCGGAAGGAGGACCTACGAGCAGTACGTC.

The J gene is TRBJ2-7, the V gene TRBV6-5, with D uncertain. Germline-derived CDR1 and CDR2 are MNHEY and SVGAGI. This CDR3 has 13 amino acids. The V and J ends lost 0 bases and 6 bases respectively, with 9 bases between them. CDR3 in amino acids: CASSYSSGSEQYV. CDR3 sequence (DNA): TGTGCCAGCAGTTACTCGTCGGGTTCCGAGCAGTACGTC.

DNA of the CDR3: TGTGCCAGCAGCCCCCGGCTAGCGTCGGAGCAGTTCTTC. Residues: CASSPRLASEQFF. J is TRBJ2-1 and V is TRBV7-8, with TRBD2 as a possible D gene (6 bases). V lost 5 bases to trimming and J lost 10 bases, with 15 bases between them. The germline V gene encodes CDR1 SGHVS and CDR2 FQNEAQ. The CDR3 covers 13 residues.